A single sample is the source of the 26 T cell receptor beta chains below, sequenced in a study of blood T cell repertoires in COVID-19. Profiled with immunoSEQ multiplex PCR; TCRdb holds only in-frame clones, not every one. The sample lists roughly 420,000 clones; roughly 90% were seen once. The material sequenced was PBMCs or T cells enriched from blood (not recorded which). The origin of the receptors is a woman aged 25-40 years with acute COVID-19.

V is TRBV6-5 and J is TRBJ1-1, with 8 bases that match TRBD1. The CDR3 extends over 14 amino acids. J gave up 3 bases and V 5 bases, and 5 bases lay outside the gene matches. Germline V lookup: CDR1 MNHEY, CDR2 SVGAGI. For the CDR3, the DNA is TGTGCCAGCAGTCGTGACAGGGGATACACTGAAGCTTTCTTT. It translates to CASSRDRGYTEAFF.

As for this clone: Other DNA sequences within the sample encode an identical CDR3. Written as DNA, the CDR3 is TGTGCCAGTAGTCTACAGGGGTTGAACACTGAAGCTTTCTTT. Its protein product is CASSLQGLNTEAFF. V is TRBV19 and J is TRBJ1-1; 7 bases agree with TRBD1. The CDR3 contains 14 residues. CDR1 is LNHDA and CDR2 is SQIVND in the germline V gene (reference sequence). Trimming at V came to 5 bases and at J to 0 bases, leaving 3 bases not matched to a gene.

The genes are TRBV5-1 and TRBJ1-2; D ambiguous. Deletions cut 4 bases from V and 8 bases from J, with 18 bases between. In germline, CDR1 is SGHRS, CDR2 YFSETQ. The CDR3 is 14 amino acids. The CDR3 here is CASSESSEPVGYTF. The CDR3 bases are TGCGCCAGCAGCGAATCGTCCGAGCCTGTGGGCTACACCTTC. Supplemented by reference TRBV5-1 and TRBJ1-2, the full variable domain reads KAGVTQTPRYLIKTRGQQVTLSCSPISGHRSVSWYQQTPGQGLQFLFEYFSETQRNKGNFPGRFSGRQFSNSRSEMNVSTLELGDSALYLCASSESSEPVGYTFGSGTRLTVV.

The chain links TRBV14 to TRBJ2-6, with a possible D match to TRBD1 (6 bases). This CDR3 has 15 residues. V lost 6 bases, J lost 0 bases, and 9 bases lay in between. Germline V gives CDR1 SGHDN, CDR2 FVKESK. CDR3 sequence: CASRIRGSGANVLTF. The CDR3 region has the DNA TGTGCCAGCAGAATCAGGGGCTCTGGGGCCAACGTCCTGACTTTC.

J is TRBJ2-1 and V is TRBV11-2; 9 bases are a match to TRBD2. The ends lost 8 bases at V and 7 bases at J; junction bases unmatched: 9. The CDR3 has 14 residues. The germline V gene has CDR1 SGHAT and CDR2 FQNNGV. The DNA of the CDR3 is TGTGCCAGCTTAATAGCGGGGGCTGAGAATGAGCAGTTCTTC. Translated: CASLIAGAENEQFF.

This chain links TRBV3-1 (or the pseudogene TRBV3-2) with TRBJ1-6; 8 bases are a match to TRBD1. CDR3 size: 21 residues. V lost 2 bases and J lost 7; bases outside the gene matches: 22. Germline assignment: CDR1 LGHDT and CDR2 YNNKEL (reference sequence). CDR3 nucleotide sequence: TGTGCCAGCAGCCAAACGAACGGAACCCAGCAGTCGGACAGGGCGAATTCACCCCTCCACTTT. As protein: CASSQTNGTQQSDRANSPLHF.

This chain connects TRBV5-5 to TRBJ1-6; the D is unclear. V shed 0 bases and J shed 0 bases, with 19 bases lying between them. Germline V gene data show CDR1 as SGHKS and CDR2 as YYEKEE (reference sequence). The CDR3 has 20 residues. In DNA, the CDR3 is TGTGCCAGCAGCTTGGAACATTTTTCCACCTCACGCTCCTATAATTCACCCCTCCACTTT. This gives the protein CASSLEHFSTSRSYNSPLHF.

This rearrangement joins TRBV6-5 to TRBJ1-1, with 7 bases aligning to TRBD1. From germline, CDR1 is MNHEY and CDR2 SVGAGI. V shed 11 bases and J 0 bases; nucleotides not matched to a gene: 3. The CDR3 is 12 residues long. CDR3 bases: TGTGCCCACAGGGGCATGAACACTGAAGCTTTCTTT. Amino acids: CAHRGMNTEAFF.

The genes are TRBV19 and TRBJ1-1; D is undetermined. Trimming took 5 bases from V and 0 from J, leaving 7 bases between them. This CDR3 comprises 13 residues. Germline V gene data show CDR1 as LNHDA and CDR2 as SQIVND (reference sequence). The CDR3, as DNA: TGTGCCAGTAGTTATTCTCTGAACACTGAAGCTTTCTTT. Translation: CASSYSLNTEAFF. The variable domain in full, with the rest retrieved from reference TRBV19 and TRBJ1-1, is DGGITQSPKYLFRKEGQNVTLSCEQNLNHDAMYWYRQDPGQGLRLIYYSQIVNDFQKGDIAEGYSVSREKKESFPLTVTSAQKNPTAFYLCASSYSLNTEAFFGQGTRLTVV.

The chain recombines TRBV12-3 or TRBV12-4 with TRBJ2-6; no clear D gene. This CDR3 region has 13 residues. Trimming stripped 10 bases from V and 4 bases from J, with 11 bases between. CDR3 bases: TGTGCCACCCGGCGAGCGGGGGCCAACGTCCTGACTTTC. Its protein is CATRRAGANVLTF.

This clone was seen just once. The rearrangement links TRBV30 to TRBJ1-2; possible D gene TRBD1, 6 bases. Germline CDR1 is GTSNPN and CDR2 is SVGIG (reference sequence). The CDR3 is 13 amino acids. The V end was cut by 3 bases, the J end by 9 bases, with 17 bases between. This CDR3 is CAWSNKGGGSYTF. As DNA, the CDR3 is TGTGCCTGGAGCAATAAAGGGGGGGGTAGCTACACCTTC.

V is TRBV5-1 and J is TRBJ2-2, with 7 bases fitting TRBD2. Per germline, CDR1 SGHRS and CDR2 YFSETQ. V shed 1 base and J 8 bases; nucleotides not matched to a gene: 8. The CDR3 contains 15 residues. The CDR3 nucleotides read TGCGCCAGCAGCTTGCTGGCGGGGGTCGGTGGGGAGCTGTTTTTT. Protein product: CASSLLAGVGGELFF.

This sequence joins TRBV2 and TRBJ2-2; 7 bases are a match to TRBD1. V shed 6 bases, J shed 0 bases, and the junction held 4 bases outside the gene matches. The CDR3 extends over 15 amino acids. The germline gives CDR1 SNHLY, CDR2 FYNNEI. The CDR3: CASRKTGANTGELFF. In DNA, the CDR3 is TGTGCCAGCAGGAAAACAGGGGCGAACACCGGGGAGCTGTTTTTT.

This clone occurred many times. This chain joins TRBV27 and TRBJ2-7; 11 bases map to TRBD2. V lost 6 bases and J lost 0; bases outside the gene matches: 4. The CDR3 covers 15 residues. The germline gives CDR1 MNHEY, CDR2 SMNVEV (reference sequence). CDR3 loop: CASSLAGGSSYEQYF. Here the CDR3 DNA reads TGTGCCAGCAGCCTAGCGGGGGGTAGCTCCTACGAGCAGTACTTC.

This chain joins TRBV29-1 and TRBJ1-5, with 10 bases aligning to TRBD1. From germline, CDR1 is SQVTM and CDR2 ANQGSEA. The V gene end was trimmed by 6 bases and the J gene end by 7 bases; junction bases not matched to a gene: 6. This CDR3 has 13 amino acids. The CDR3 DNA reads TGCAGCGTCGCGGGACAGGGGCGGCAGCCCCAGCATTTT. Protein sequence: CSVAGQGRQPQHF.

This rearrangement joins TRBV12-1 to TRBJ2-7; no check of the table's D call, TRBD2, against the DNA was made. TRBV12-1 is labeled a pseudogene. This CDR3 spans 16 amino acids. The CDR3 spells CASSAFSGYGPYEQYF. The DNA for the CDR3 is TGTGCCAGCAGCGCTTTCTCGGGGTATGGACCCTACGAGCAGTACTTC.

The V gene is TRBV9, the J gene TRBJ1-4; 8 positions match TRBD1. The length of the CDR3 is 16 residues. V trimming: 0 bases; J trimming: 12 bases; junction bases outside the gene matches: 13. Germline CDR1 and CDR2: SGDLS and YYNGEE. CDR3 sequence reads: CASSVATQGAQTQLFF. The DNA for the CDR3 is TGTGCCAGCAGCGTAGCTACGCAGGGGGCGCAAACCCAACTGTTTTTT.

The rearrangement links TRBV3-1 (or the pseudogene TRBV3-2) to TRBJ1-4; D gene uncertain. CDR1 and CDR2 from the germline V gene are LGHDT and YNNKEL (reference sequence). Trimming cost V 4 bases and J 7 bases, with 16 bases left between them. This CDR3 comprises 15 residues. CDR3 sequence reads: CASSPHWMGVEKLFF. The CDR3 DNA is TGTGCCAGCAGCCCCCACTGGATGGGAGTTGAAAAACTGTTTTTT.

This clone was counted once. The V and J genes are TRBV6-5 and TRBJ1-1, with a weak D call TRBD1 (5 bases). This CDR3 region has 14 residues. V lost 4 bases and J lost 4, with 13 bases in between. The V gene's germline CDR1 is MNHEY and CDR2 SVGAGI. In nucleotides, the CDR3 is TGTGCCAGCAGTTCCCCTAGGGGTGGCACTGAAGCTTTCTTT. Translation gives CASSSPRGGTEAFF.

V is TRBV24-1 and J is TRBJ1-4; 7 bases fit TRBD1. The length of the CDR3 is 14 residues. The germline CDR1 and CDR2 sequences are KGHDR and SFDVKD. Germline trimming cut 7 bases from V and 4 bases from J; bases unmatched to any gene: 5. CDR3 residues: CATSGDRDNEKLFF. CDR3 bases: TGTGCCACCAGCGGTGACAGGGATAATGAAAAACTGTTTTTT.

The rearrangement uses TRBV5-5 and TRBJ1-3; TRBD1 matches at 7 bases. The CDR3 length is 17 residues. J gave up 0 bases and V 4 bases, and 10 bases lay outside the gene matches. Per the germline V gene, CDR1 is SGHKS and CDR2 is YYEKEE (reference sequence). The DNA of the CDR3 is TGTGCCAGCAGCACGTACTACAGGGGTGGCTCTGGAAACACCATATATTTT. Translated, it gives CASSTYYRGGSGNTIYF.

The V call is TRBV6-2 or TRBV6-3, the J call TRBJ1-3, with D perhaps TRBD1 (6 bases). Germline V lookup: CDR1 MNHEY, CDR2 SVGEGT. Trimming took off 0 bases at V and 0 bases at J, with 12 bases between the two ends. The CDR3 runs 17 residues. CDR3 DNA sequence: TGTGCCAGCAGTTACTCGACAGGATATACCTCTGGAAACACCATATATTTT. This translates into CASSYSTGYTSGNTIYF.

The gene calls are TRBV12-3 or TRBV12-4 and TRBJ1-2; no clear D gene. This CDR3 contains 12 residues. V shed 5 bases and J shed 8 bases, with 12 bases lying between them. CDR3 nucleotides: TGTGCCAGCAGTCTCCCCCGTCGGGGCTACACCTTC. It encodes CASSLPRRGYTF.

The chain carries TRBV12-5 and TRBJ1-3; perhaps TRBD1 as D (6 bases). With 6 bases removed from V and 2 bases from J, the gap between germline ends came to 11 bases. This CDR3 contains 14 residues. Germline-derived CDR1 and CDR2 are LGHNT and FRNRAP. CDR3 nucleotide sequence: TGTGCTAGTGGGCAAACAGGGACTGGAAACACCATATATTTT. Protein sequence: CASGQTGTGNTIYF.

The CDR3 sequence: CAWSFPGQPSLYEQYF. The CDR3 DNA sequence: TGTGCCTGGAGTTTTCCGGGACAGCCTTCTCTTTACGAGCAGTACTTC. V is TRBV30 and J is TRBJ2-7; 7 bases match TRBD1. This CDR3 is built from 16 residues. Germline V CDR1 and CDR2: GTSNPN, SVGIG (reference sequence). Trimming cost V 2 bases and J 4 bases; bases outside gene matches: 14.

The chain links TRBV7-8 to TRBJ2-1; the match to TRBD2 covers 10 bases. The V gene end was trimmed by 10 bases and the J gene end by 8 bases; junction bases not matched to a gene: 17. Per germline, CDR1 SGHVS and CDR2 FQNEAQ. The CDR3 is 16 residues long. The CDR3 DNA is TGTGCCACCGCCCCCTGGTCTCTAGCGGGGGTACATGAGCAGTTCTTC. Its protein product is CATAPWSLAGVHEQFF.